A selection of T cell receptor beta chains follows, all from one sample in a study of regulatory T cells in long-lasting Graves disease. A single record per CDR3 protein comes from TCRdb applying MiXCR to the multiplex PCR reads. The sample includes hundreds of thousands of distinct CDR3 sequences, roughly 20% of them seen just once. Sequenced material: peripheral blood mononuclear cells (PBMCs), taken when the disease was refractory, from a patient treated with antithyroid drugs. The source of these receptors is a female donor with Graves disease. Each CDR3 is given with its conserved first and last residue. D genes are given only for firm matches. Rows give clone size only sometimes, using once, few, many, or a class for an expanded clone.

v_call: TRBV20-1
d_call: -
clone_size: many
j_call: TRBJ2-7
cdr3_nt: TGCAGTGCTAGTCAAGACTACGAGCAGTACTTC
cdr3_aa: CSASQDYEQYF

v_call: TRBV6-5
d_call: -
clone_size: few
j_call: TRBJ1-6
cdr3_nt: TGTGCCAGCAGCTACCGGTTGGGAGCGGCCCCCCCCCTCCACTTT
cdr3_aa: CASSYRLGAAPPLHF

v_call: TRBV28
d_call: TRBD1
clone_size: many
j_call: TRBJ1-5
cdr3_nt: TGTGCCAGCAGTTCGGGACAGCCCTTCGCAGGCAATCAGCCCCAGCATTTT
cdr3_aa: CASSSGQPFAGNQPQHF

v_call: TRBV6-1
d_call: -
clone_size: few
j_call: TRBJ1-5
cdr3_nt: TGTGCCAGTGAAGTCGTTAGCAATCAGCCCCAGCATTTT
cdr3_aa: CASEVVSNQPQHF

v_call: TRBV11-2
d_call: -
clone_size: many
j_call: TRBJ1-5
cdr3_nt: TGTGCCAGCAGCTTACAGGGAAATAGCAATCAGCCCCAGCATTTT
cdr3_aa: CASSLQGNSNQPQHF

v_call: TRBV2
d_call: -
clone_size: -
j_call: TRBJ2-4
cdr3_nt: TGTGCCAGCAGTTTCCGATGGAGTCCGGAAAACATTCAGTACTTC
cdr3_aa: CASSFRWSPENIQYF

v_call: TRBV28
d_call: TRBD1
clone_size: many
j_call: TRBJ1-5
cdr3_nt: TGTGCCAGCAGCCATCTTGACAGGGCCGGTCAGCCCCAGCATTTT
cdr3_aa: CASSHLDRAGQPQHF

v_call: TRBV10-3
d_call: -
clone_size: -
j_call: TRBJ2-2
cdr3_nt: TGTGCCAGCACAATACCAGGCCCCGGGGAGCTGTTTTTT
cdr3_aa: CASTIPGPGELFF

v_call: TRBV7-9
d_call: -
clone_size: -
j_call: TRBJ1-2
cdr3_nt: TGTGCCAGCAGCCGAATCAACCCGGGGCATGACTATGGCTACACCTTC
cdr3_aa: CASSRINPGHDYGYTF

v_call: TRBV5-1
d_call: -
clone_size: -
j_call: TRBJ2-1
cdr3_nt: TGCGCCAGCAGCTTGGGTATAGCCGCTTGGTACAATGAGCAGTTCTTC
cdr3_aa: CASSLGIAAWYNEQFF

v_call: TRBV7-9
d_call: TRBD2
clone_size: many
j_call: TRBJ2-7
cdr3_nt: TGTGCCAGCAGCTTGGCGGGAGGGCGCTCCTACGAGCAGTACTTC
cdr3_aa: CASSLAGGRSYEQYF

v_call: TRBV28
d_call: -
clone_size: many
j_call: TRBJ2-4
cdr3_nt: TGTGCCAGCGGAAGTTTTAGTTCGGGAAACATTCAGTACTTC
cdr3_aa: CASGSFSSGNIQYF

v_call: TRBV7-8
d_call: TRBD2
clone_size: few
j_call: TRBJ2-7
cdr3_nt: TGTGCCAGTAAACTAGCGGGAGGTAACGAGCAGTACTTC
cdr3_aa: CASKLAGGNEQYF

v_call: TRBV9
d_call: -
clone_size: -
j_call: TRBJ2-6
cdr3_nt: TGTGCCAGCAGCGTAGGGCCTTTTCTCTCTGGGGCCAACGTCCTGACTTTC
cdr3_aa: CASSVGPFLSGANVLTF

v_call: TRBV6-1
d_call: -
clone_size: -
j_call: TRBJ2-4
cdr3_nt: TGTGCCAGCAGTGGCGCGATAGCCAAAAACATTCAGTACTTC
cdr3_aa: CASSGAIAKNIQYF

v_call: TRBV20-1
d_call: TRBD2
clone_size: many
j_call: TRBJ2-5
cdr3_nt: TGCAGTGCTTCCGGGACTAGCGGAGTGACACAAGAGACCCAGTACTTC
cdr3_aa: CSASGTSGVTQETQYF

v_call: TRBV9
d_call: TRBD1
clone_size: -
j_call: TRBJ1-6
cdr3_nt: TGTGCCAGCAGCAAGCCGGGACAGAAAAATTCACCCCTCCACTTT
cdr3_aa: CASSKPGQKNSPLHF

v_call: TRBV6-1
d_call: -
clone_size: many
j_call: TRBJ1-1
cdr3_nt: TGTGCCAGCATCCGAAGTGGGGGGCGTACTGAAGCTTTCTTT
cdr3_aa: CASIRSGGRTEAFF

v_call: TRBV20-1
d_call: -
clone_size: -
j_call: TRBJ1-1
cdr3_nt: TGCAGTGCTAACCCCGCACTGCGGGCTGAAGCTTTCTTT
cdr3_aa: CSANPALRAEAFF